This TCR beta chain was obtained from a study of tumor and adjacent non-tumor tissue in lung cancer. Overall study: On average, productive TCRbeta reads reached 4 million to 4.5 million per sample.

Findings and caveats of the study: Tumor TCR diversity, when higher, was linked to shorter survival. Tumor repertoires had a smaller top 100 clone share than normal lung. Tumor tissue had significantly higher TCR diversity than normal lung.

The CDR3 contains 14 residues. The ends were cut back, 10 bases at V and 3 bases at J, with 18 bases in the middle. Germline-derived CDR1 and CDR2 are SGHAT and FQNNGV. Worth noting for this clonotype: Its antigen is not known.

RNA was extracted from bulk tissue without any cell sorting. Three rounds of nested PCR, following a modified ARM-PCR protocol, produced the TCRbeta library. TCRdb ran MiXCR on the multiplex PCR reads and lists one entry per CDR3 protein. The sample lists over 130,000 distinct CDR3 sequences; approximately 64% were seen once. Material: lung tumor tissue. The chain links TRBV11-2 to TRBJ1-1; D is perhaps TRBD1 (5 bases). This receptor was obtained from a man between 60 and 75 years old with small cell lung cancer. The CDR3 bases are TGTGCCACCAGTTTTAGACAGACCGACACTGAAGCTTTCTTT. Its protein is CATSFRQTDTEAFF.